One sample yielded the 32 T cell receptor beta chains listed below, sequenced in a study of beta chain features in type 1 diabetes. The study's findings and limits: The study found moderately but significantly shorter TCRB CDR3s in all four CD4+ subsets of Type 1 diabetes patients.

Of the isolated RNA, all was reverse transcribed, and so the sequenced material was expressed TCRB transcripts. Measured with immunoSEQ multiplex PCR; TCRdb has only the in-frame clones, and not every one. The repertoire holds about 240,000 clones, with about 15% as singletons. These receptors are not linked to any known antigen. Sequenced material: naive CD4+ T cells from blood. The receptor source for this set is a man aged 25 to 45 with type 1 diabetes.

This clone has a handful of counts. This sequence joins TRBV19 and TRBJ1-4, with no clear D. CDR3 length equals 15 residues. V was shortened by 7 bases and J by 7 bases, with 19 bases between the two germline ends. Germline V CDR1 and CDR2: LNHDA, SQIVND (reference sequence). CDR3 nucleotides: TGTGCCAGTACCCCTAGCCCCGGCCTTGGTGAAAAACTGTTTTTT. Encoded protein: CASTPSPGLGEKLFF.

This clone was seen a handful of times. The chain has TRBV11-2 and TRBJ2-7; 9 positions match TRBD1. V gave up 5 bases and J gave up 2 bases; unmatched junction bases: 4. Germline-derived CDR1 and CDR2 are SGHAT and FQNNGV. This CDR3 has 14 amino acids. Here the CDR3 reads CASSPGTGTYEQYF. In DNA form, the CDR3 reads TGTGCCAGCAGCCCGGGGACAGGGACCTACGAGCAGTACTTC.

This clone has a handful of counts. This chain connects TRBV9 to TRBJ1-1, with 11 positions matching TRBD1. Germline CDR1 is SGDLS and CDR2 is YYNGEE. The CDR3 totals 11 residues. With 7 bases clipped from V and 10 bases from J, the junction kept 3 bases outside the gene matches. The CDR3 DNA reads TGTGCCAGCGGACAGGGGGCCGGAGCTTTCTTT. Its protein is CASGQGAGAFF.

This chain joins TRBV7-9 and TRBJ1-1, with 7 nucleotides matching TRBD1. The germline V gene encodes CDR1 SEHNR and CDR2 FQNEAQ (reference sequence). This CDR3 has 13 amino acids. V lost 6 bases, J lost 1 base, and 2 bases stayed unmatched. The CDR3 DNA reads TGTGCCAGCAGGACAGGGCCGAACACTGAAGCTTTCTTT. It is translated as CASRTGPNTEAFF.

This clone was counted between two and nine times. The chain links TRBV5-1 to TRBJ2-1; 8 bases map to TRBD2. Germline-derived CDR1 and CDR2 are SGHRS and YFSETQ. The CDR3 has 15 residues. V gave up 4 bases and J gave up 2 bases; unmatched junction bases: 5. The CDR3 region has the DNA TGCGCCAGCAGCCTCACTAGCGGCCCCTACAATGAGCAGTTCTTC. Translation: CASSLTSGPYNEQFF. The full variable domain, completed using reference TRBV5-1 and TRBJ2-1, is KAGVTQTPRYLIKTRGQQVTLSCSPISGHRSVSWYQQTPGQGLQFLFEYFSETQRNKGNFPGRFSGRQFSNSRSEMNVSTLELGDSALYLCASSLTSGPYNEQFFGPGTRLTVL.

The chain carries TRBV7-9 and TRBJ2-5, with D perhaps matching TRBD2 (6 bases). The CDR3 consists of 15 residues. The germline gives CDR1 SEHNR, CDR2 FQNEAQ (reference sequence). Trimming cost V 1 base and J 2 bases, with 11 bases left between them. Here the CDR3 DNA reads TGTGCCAGCAGCTTAGGTAGCGGAGGTCAAGAGACCCAGTACTTC. Translated: CASSLGSGGQETQYF.

The chain carries TRBV5-4 and TRBJ2-2, with a possible D match to TRBD1 (5 bases). The V end was cut by 4 bases, the J end by 7 bases, with 8 bases between. CDR3 size: 12 residues. Germline V gene sequence: CDR1 SGHNT, CDR2 YYREEE (reference sequence). The CDR3 DNA follows: TGTGCCAGCAGCACAACAGGCGGGGAGCTGTTTTTT. Translation gives CASSTTGGELFF.

The chain uses TRBV5-4 and TRBJ2-2, with D possibly matching TRBD1 (5 bases). This CDR3 comprises 15 residues. V gave up 0 bases and J gave up 4 bases, with 10 bases separating them. Looked up from germline, CDR1 is SGHNT and CDR2 is YYREEE (reference sequence). This CDR3 reads CASSLEGVITGELFF. In DNA form, the CDR3 reads TGTGCCAGCAGCTTGGAAGGGGTCATCACCGGGGAGCTGTTTTTT.

The gene calls are TRBV10-1 and TRBJ2-3; TRBD1 aligns across 7 bases. CDR3 length: 15 residues. In germline, CDR1 is WNHNN, CDR2 SYGVQD (reference sequence). J lost 3 bases, V lost 6 bases, and 9 bases had no gene match. CDR3 DNA: TGCGCCAGCAGACCAGGGGGACAGAAAACAGATACGCAGTATTTT. Protein: CASRPGGQKTDTQYF.

This clone was detected only a few times. The V call is TRBV2, the J call TRBJ1-5; D is unresolved. CDR3 length: 11 residues. In germline, CDR1 is SNHLY, CDR2 FYNNEI. The V gene lost 4 bases and the J gene lost 9 bases, with 7 bases spanning the gap. DNA of the CDR3: TGTGCCAGCAGTGCCGGCGGGCCCCAGCATTTT. It yields the protein CASSAGGPQHF.

This chain joins TRBV9 and TRBJ1-6; a weak D match, TRBD1 (6 bases). The CDR3 totals 14 residues. The V gene's germline CDR1 is SGDLS and CDR2 YYNGEE. Trimming took 4 bases from V and 10 from J, leaving 15 bases between them. CDR3 sequence reads: CASSLGQYGSPLHF. The CDR3 DNA follows: TGTGCCAGCAGCCTTGGACAGTATGGATCACCCCTCCACTTT.

This clone was counted a few times. The chain is built from TRBV9 and TRBJ2-7; the match to TRBD2 covers 11 bases. The junction had 5 bases not matched to a gene; V was cut back by 4 bases and J by 2 bases. CDR3 size: 15 residues. CDR1 and CDR2 (germline): SGDLS, YYNGEE. The CDR3 DNA follows: TGTGCCAGCAGCTTCGGGACTAGCGGCCCCTACGAGCAGTACTTC. This encodes CASSFGTSGPYEQYF.

V is TRBV6-1 and J is TRBJ2-7, with D tentatively TRBD1 (5 bases). Trimming stripped 0 bases from V and 7 bases from J, with 19 bases between. Looked up from germline, CDR1 is MNHNS and CDR2 is SASEGT. This CDR3 spans 16 amino acids. The CDR3 region has the DNA TGTGCCAGCAGTGAAGCGCCCAACCGACAGAGAGGAGAGCAGTACTTC. It translates to CASSEAPNRQRGEQYF.

This clone appeared a few times. The DNA of the CDR3 is TGTGCCAGCAGCGTAGCTCCGGACACTGAAGCTTTCTTT. Its translation is CASSVAPDTEAFF. J is TRBJ1-1 and V is TRBV9, with D hard to call. Per germline, CDR1 SGDLS and CDR2 YYNGEE. The CDR3 totals 13 residues. Trimming pared 0 bases from V and 3 bases from J, leaving 6 bases between.

This clone was counted a few times. This chain joins TRBV2 and TRBJ2-3; D may be TRBD1 (6 bases). Germline V gene data show CDR1 as SNHLY and CDR2 as FYNNEI. The CDR3 covers 12 residues. CDR3 sequence reads: CATQGWTDTQYF. The CDR3 DNA is TGTGCTACCCAGGGGTGGACAGATACGCAGTATTTT.

This clone appeared a few times. The CDR3 bases are TGTGCCATCAGTGCGACTAGCGGGGACACAGATACGCAGTATTTT. Translating it yields CAISATSGDTDTQYF. J is TRBJ2-3 and V is TRBV10-3, with TRBD2 matching 11 bases. The CDR3 contains 15 residues. V gave up 4 bases and J gave up 2 bases; unmatched junction bases: 2. Germline-derived CDR1 and CDR2 are ENHRY and SYGVKD.

This chain joins TRBV29-1 and TRBJ2-1; TRBD2 aligns across 15 bases. The CDR3 has 18 amino acids. Germline assignment: CDR1 SQVTM and CDR2 ANQGSEA. Trimming took 0 bases from V and 9 from J; bases not matched to a gene: 12. The CDR3 coding sequence is TGCAGCGTTGAAGAACCTCCGGGACTAGCGGGGGGCCCTACTGAGCAGTTCTTC. Residues: CSVEEPPGLAGGPTEQFF.

The V and J genes are TRBV28 and TRBJ2-7; weak D call: TRBD2 (6 bases). Trimming removed 8 bases at V and 5 bases at J, with 10 bases between. Germline lookup yields CDR1 MDHEN and CDR2 SYDVKM. The CDR3 is 11 amino acids. This CDR3 reads CASGTPNEQYF. The CDR3 DNA reads as TGTGCCAGCGGGACTCCGAACGAGCAGTACTTC. The full variable domain, its missing parts supplied by reference TRBV28 and TRBJ2-7, is DVKVTQSSRYLVKRTGEKVFLECVQDMDHENMFWYRQDPGLGLRLIYFSYDVKMKEKGDIPEGYSVSREKKERFSLILESASTNQTSMYLCASGTPNEQYFGPGTRLTVT.

This clone was found once. The rearrangement links TRBV6-5 to TRBJ1-1; no firm D call. The germline V and J ends were trimmed by 3 bases and 3 bases, with 14 bases remaining between them. The CDR3 spans 15 residues. Germline CDR1 is MNHEY and CDR2 is SVGAGI. CDR3 amino acids: CASSYDLIAYTEAFF. The DNA for the CDR3 is TGTGCCAGCAGTTATGATCTCATTGCGTACACTGAAGCTTTCTTT.

The rearrangement links TRBV7-9 to TRBJ2-1; D may be TRBD2 (5 bases). The V end lost 5 bases, the J end lost 2 bases, and 16 bases lay between the germline ends. Germline V gene sequence: CDR1 SEHNR, CDR2 FQNEAQ (reference sequence). The CDR3 length is 16 residues. CDR3 amino acids: CASSPSGTGAYNEQFF. The CDR3, as DNA: TGTGCCAGCAGCCCAAGCGGCACTGGAGCCTACAATGAGCAGTTCTTC.

This chain links TRBV7-6 with TRBJ2-4; 10 bases fit TRBD1. CDR3 length equals 16 residues. Germline assignment: CDR1 SGHVS and CDR2 FNYEAQ. Losses at the gene ends were 5 bases for V and 1 base for J; bases not matched to a gene: 5. The CDR3 sequence is CASSAGTGEAKNIQYF. CDR3 coding DNA: TGTGCCAGCAGCGCCGGGACAGGGGAGGCCAAAAACATTCAGTACTTC.

There are a few counts of this clone. The chain couples TRBV18 to TRBJ1-1; weak D call: TRBD1 (5 bases). The CDR3 runs 14 residues. Germline V CDR1 and CDR2: KGHSH, LQKENI. Trimming shortened V by 1 base and J by 5 bases, and 11 bases separated the two germline ends. The CDR3 region has the DNA TGTGCCAGCTCACCACGAGCGGAGGGGACTGAAGCTTTCTTT. Protein product: CASSPRAEGTEAFF.

This clone has a handful of counts. The CDR3 DNA is TGTGCCAGCAGTTACGGGGGGACAGGGCCCTACGAGCAGTACTTC. Translating it yields CASSYGGTGPYEQYF. The rearrangement links TRBV6-5 to TRBJ2-7; TRBD1 matches at 9 bases. This CDR3 has 15 amino acids. Germline V lookup: CDR1 MNHEY, CDR2 SVGAGI. The V gene end was trimmed by 2 bases and the J gene end by 2 bases; junction bases not matched to a gene: 4.

The chain uses TRBV4-1 and TRBJ1-2; D is perhaps TRBD1 (6 bases). The V end lost 3 bases, the J end lost 2 bases, and 16 bases lay between the germline ends. The CDR3 loop spans 16 amino acids. The germline V gene has CDR1 MGHRA and CDR2 YSYEKL. CDR3 in amino acids: CASSHPTGGRNYGYTF. DNA of the CDR3: TGCGCCAGCAGCCACCCCACGGGGGGCCGGAACTATGGCTACACCTTC.

This clone occurred a few times. This chain connects TRBV25-1 to TRBJ2-3; 7 bases map to TRBD2. The CDR3 has 16 residues. V gave up 0 bases and J gave up 1 base; unmatched junction bases: 4. The V gene's germline CDR1 is MGHDK and CDR2 SYGVNS. CDR3 protein: CASSEYRGRGTDTQYF. The CDR3 coding sequence is TGTGCCAGCAGTGAATACCGCGGGAGAGGCACAGATACGCAGTATTTT.

This clone was counted between two and nine times. The chain has TRBV25-1 and TRBJ2-7; no clear D gene. CDR3 length: 13 residues. CDR1 MGHDK and CDR2 SYGVNS come from the germline V gene. V gave up 6 bases and J gave up 3 bases, with 12 bases separating them. CDR3 nucleotide sequence: TGTGCCAGCAGCCACGCAACCGGCTACGAGCAGTACTTC. Its protein is CASSHATGYEQYF.

This clone has more than one count but fewer than ten. This chain uses TRBV7-9 with TRBJ2-7; D is perhaps TRBD1 (6 bases). The V end was cut by 5 bases, the J end by 3 bases, with 14 bases between. Germline CDR1 and CDR2: SEHNR and FQNEAQ (reference sequence). The CDR3 is 14 amino acids. The CDR3 region has the DNA TGTGCCAGCAGCGCCTCCGGGACAAACTACGAGCAGTACTTC. This translates into CASSASGTNYEQYF.

This rearrangement joins TRBV27 to TRBJ1-1; D gene unclear. V was shortened by 5 bases and J by 3 bases, with 13 bases between the two germline ends. The V gene's germline CDR1 is MNHEY and CDR2 SMNVEV (reference sequence). This CDR3 has 14 residues. DNA of the CDR3: TGTGCCAGCAGTAAGGAACCAGGCCACACTGAAGCTTTCTTT. Translation: CASSKEPGHTEAFF.

The chain links TRBV7-9 to TRBJ2-1, with 7 bases identical to TRBD1. V lost 2 bases to trimming and J lost 1 base; unmatched junction nucleotides: 5. CDR1 is SEHNR and CDR2 is FQNEAQ in the germline V gene (reference sequence). CDR3 length: 16 residues. CDR3 bases: TGTGCCAGCAGCTTACCTACAGGGGAGTCCTACAATGAGCAGTTCTTC. Translation: CASSLPTGESYNEQFF.

This chain joins TRBV6-5 and TRBJ1-2; 9 bases agree with TRBD1. The CDR3 is 13 residues long. Germline V gene data show CDR1 as MNHEY and CDR2 as SVGAGI. Trimming at V came to 6 bases and at J to 4 bases, leaving 3 bases not matched to a gene. CDR3 sequence reads: CASRGTGIYGYTF. CDR3 in DNA: TGTGCCAGCAGGGGGACAGGGATCTATGGCTACACCTTC.

This chain uses TRBV4-2 with TRBJ1-4; 7 nucleotides align to TRBD1. This CDR3 region has 15 residues. V was clipped by 1 base and J by 5 bases; unmatched bases: 4. Germline V gene lookup returns CDR1 LGHNA and CDR2 YNFKEQ. CDR3: CASSQAGGVNEKLFF. DNA of the CDR3: TGTGCCAGCAGCCAAGCAGGGGGTGTGAATGAAAAACTGTTTTTT.

This clone was counted a few times. This chain connects TRBV7-8 to TRBJ2-3; 9 bases match TRBD1. V shed 4 bases, J shed 2 bases, and the junction held 10 bases outside the gene matches. In germline, CDR1 is SGHVS, CDR2 FQNEAQ. The CDR3 extends over 17 amino acids. CDR3 sequence reads: CASSSHWDRDFTDTQYF. For the CDR3, the DNA is TGTGCCAGCAGCTCCCACTGGGACAGGGACTTCACAGATACGCAGTATTTT.